What follows are 31 T cell receptor beta chains derived from one specimen sequenced in a study of beta chain features in type 1 diabetes. cDNA synthesis used the whole RNA isolate, giving expressed TCRB sequences. Using immunoSEQ multiplex PCR, the repertoire was profiled, and TCRdb retains in-frame clones only, with some absent. Among a few hundred thousand clones listed, approximately 31% were seen once. Sequenced: naive CD4+ T cells from blood. These receptor sequences come from a man between 18 and 35 years old in good health.

The genes are TRBV7-9 and TRBJ2-7, with TRBD2 as a possible D gene (5 bases). The length of the CDR3 is 13 residues. V dropped 7 bases and J dropped 7 bases, with 17 bases sitting between them. Per the germline V gene, CDR1 is SEHNR and CDR2 is FQNEAQ (reference sequence). CDR3 DNA sequence: TGTGCCAGCACCCGGCAACAGTCGGGGGAGCAGTACTTC. Amino acids: CASTRQQSGEQYF. Full variable domain (missing parts from reference TRBV7-9 and TRBJ2-7): DTGVSQNPRHKITKRGQNVTFRCDPISEHNRLYWYRQTLGQGPEFLTYFQNEAQLEKSRLLSDRFSAERPKGSFSTLEIQRTEQGDSAMYLCASTRQQSGEQYFGPGTRLTVT.

This clone has a handful of counts. The chain carries TRBV18 and TRBJ2-7; D is unclear. The CDR3 consists of 11 residues. V lost 5 bases to trimming and J lost 6 bases, with 8 bases between them. Germline assignment: CDR1 KGHSH and CDR2 LQKENI. CDR3: CASSEGREQYF. CDR3 sequence (DNA): TGTGCCAGCTCAGAAGGGCGCGAGCAGTACTTC.

This clone was detected only a few times. The V gene is TRBV9, the J gene TRBJ2-1; 9 bases agree with TRBD2. Germline V lookup: CDR1 SGDLS, CDR2 YYNGEE. The junction had 10 bases not matched to a gene; V was cut back by 0 bases and J by 9 bases. CDR3 length: 16 amino acids. The CDR3 nucleotides are TGTGCCAGCAGCGTAGGAGGTAGCGGGGGTGTTGGTGAGCAGTTCTTC. It encodes CASSVGGSGGVGEQFF.

This rearrangement joins TRBV10-3 to TRBJ2-7, with D perhaps TRBD1 (5 bases). Trimming removed 4 bases at V and 6 bases at J, with 16 bases between. This CDR3 comprises 14 residues. CDR1 is ENHRY and CDR2 is SYGVKD in the germline V gene. The CDR3 sequence: CAISGTPDNGEQYF. CDR3 nucleotides: TGTGCCATCAGTGGGACACCGGACAACGGCGAGCAGTACTTC.

The chain recombines TRBV4-1 with TRBJ2-7, with no clear D. Germline lookup yields CDR1 MGHRA and CDR2 YSYEKL. Between the trimmed V and J ends, which lost 4 bases and 2 bases, there was a span of 21 bases. This CDR3 spans 17 amino acids. The CDR3 spells CASSLSLSGEGTYEQYF. In DNA form, the CDR3 reads TGCGCCAGCAGCCTAAGCCTTTCAGGTGAAGGAACCTACGAGCAGTACTTC.

This chain joins TRBV7-9 and TRBJ1-2; no reliable D call. CDR1 is SEHNR and CDR2 is FQNEAQ in the germline V gene (reference sequence). V was cut by 2 bases and J by 8 bases, with 15 bases left in between. The CDR3 contains 14 residues. The CDR3 here is CASSLNEAGLGYTF. The CDR3 nucleotides are TGTGCCAGCAGCTTAAATGAGGCGGGTTTAGGCTACACCTTC.

The chain employs TRBV20-1 and TRBJ2-1; D is uncertain. Trimming removed 0 bases at V and 10 bases at J, with 7 bases between. This CDR3 region has 11 residues. Germline assignment: CDR1 DFQATT and CDR2 SNEGSKA (reference sequence). The CDR3 DNA reads as TGCAGTGCTAGAGATCCCCAGGAGCAGTTCTTC. As protein: CSARDPQEQFF.

The rearrangement joins TRBV11-2 to TRBJ2-1; no clear D. In germline, CDR1 is SGHAT, CDR2 FQNNGV. The germline V and J ends were trimmed by 0 bases and 3 bases, with 9 bases remaining between them. There are 15 residues in the CDR3. In DNA form, the CDR3 reads TGTGCCAGCAGCTTAGATGTAGGAAACTACAATGAGCAGTTCTTC. This translates into CASSLDVGNYNEQFF.

J is TRBJ2-5 and V is TRBV7-9; D unclear. This CDR3 has 14 residues. The germline V gene has CDR1 SEHNR and CDR2 FQNEAQ (reference sequence). V lost 5 bases, J lost 2 bases, and 12 bases lay in between. The CDR3 sequence is CASSPQAGQETQYF. The CDR3 DNA follows: TGTGCCAGCAGCCCCCAGGCCGGACAAGAGACCCAGTACTTC.

This clone was detected a few times. The rearrangement uses TRBV6-5 and TRBJ2-7; no clear D gene. Germline V gene data show CDR1 as MNHEY and CDR2 as SVGAGI. Trimming removed 6 bases from V and 3 bases from J, with 18 bases in between. The CDR3 is 15 amino acids. CDR3 DNA sequence: TGTGCCAGCAGCTTACAGAGGATCCCGGGCTACGAGCAGTACTTC. Translated: CASSLQRIPGYEQYF.

The gene calls are TRBV29-1 and TRBJ2-5; D ambiguous. The end of the DNA aligns better with TRBJ2-7, so the J call may be wrong. The CDR3 runs to 11 residues. Germline V lookup: CDR1 SQVTM, CDR2 ANQGSEA. DNA for the CDR3: TGCAGCGTTGAAACTGGCCCCGAGCAGTACTTC. This translates into CSVETGPEQYF.

This clone has a handful of counts. CDR3 sequence reads: CASSLNLGGTREYEQYF. The CDR3 DNA follows: TGTGCCAGCAGCTTAAATCTCGGAGGGACCCGGGAGTACGAGCAGTACTTC. V usage is TRBV7-9 and J usage is TRBJ2-7, with D possibly TRBD2 on 6 matching bases. CDR1 is SEHNR and CDR2 is FQNEAQ in the germline V gene (reference sequence). V gave up 2 bases and J gave up 4 bases, with 21 bases separating them. The CDR3 is 17 amino acids.

The genes are TRBV15 and TRBJ2-2; D ambiguous. Germline lookup yields CDR1 LNHNV and CDR2 YYDKDF (reference sequence). This CDR3 region has 14 residues. Trimming took off 0 bases at V and 1 base at J, with 3 bases between the two ends. CDR3 in DNA: TGTGCCACCAGCAGAGATGGGAACACCGGGGAGCTGTTTTTT. It specifies CATSRDGNTGELFF.

This clone was counted a few times. V usage is TRBV2 and J usage is TRBJ1-2; D is uncertain. The CDR3 has 13 amino acids. V shed 3 bases and J shed 4 bases, with 9 bases lying between them. Germline CDR1 is SNHLY and CDR2 is FYNNEI. In nucleotides, the CDR3 is TGTGCCAGCAGTGATTGGCAACGCTATGGCTACACCTTC. This codes for CASSDWQRYGYTF.

This clone has just a few counts. The chain has TRBV7-2 and TRBJ2-1; weak D call: TRBD2 (6 bases). Trimming removed 5 bases from V and 4 bases from J, with 12 bases in between. Germline V CDR1 and CDR2: SGHTA, FQGNSA. This CDR3 is built from 14 residues. This CDR3 reads CASSLLGTYNEQFF. In DNA form, the CDR3 reads TGTGCCAGCAGCCTCCTGGGGACTTACAATGAGCAGTTCTTC. Looking up the rest from reference TRBV7-2 and TRBJ2-1 gives the full variable domain: GAGVSQSPSNKVTEKGKDVELRCDPISGHTALYWYRQSLGQGLEFLIYFQGNSAPDKSGLPSDRFSAERTGGSVSTLTIQRTQQEDSAVYLCASSLLGTYNEQFFGPGTRLTVL.

This chain connects TRBV7-7 to TRBJ2-3, with TRBD2 identical over 10 bases. The CDR3 is 17 residues long. The germline CDR1 and CDR2 sequences are SSHAT and FNYEAQ (reference sequence). The ends lost 2 bases at V and 2 bases at J; junction bases unmatched: 7. The CDR3 bases are TGTGCCAGCAGCTTATCACCAGCGGGAGGGCCCACAGATACGCAGTATTTT. As protein: CASSLSPAGGPTDTQYF.

The chain recombines TRBV30 with TRBJ1-1; D is uncertain. V was clipped by 4 bases and J by 6 bases, with 12 bases between them. This CDR3 has 12 amino acids. Germline V gives CDR1 GTSNPN, CDR2 SVGIG (reference sequence). The CDR3 nucleotides are TGTGCCTGGATTGAATACGGCGCTGAAGCTTTCTTT. Its protein product is CAWIEYGAEAFF. The variable domain in full, with the rest retrieved from reference TRBV30 and TRBJ1-1, is SQTIHQWPATLVQPVGSPLSLECTVEGTSNPNLYWYRQAAGRGLQLLFYSVGIGQISSEVPQNLSASRPQDRQFILSSKKLLLSDSGFYLCAWIEYGAEAFFGQGTRLTVV.

This clone has more than one count but fewer than ten. The rearrangement uses TRBV7-2 and TRBJ1-2; 7 bases are shared with TRBD1. The CDR3 consists of 14 residues. Germline lookup yields CDR1 SGHTA and CDR2 FQGNSA. Losses at the gene ends were 1 base for V and 8 bases for J; bases not matched to a gene: 7. DNA for the CDR3: TGTGCCAGCAGCTTAGACGGGACAGACTTCGGCTACACCTTC. It encodes CASSLDGTDFGYTF.

The chain combines TRBV7-2 with TRBJ2-3, with D maybe TRBD1 (6 bases). Germline V gives CDR1 SGHTA, CDR2 FQGNSA. The CDR3 totals 15 residues. Trimming left V 1 base short and J 1 base short, with 9 bases between. The CDR3 loop reads CASSLDRTGTDTQYF. For the CDR3, the DNA is TGTGCCAGCAGCTTAGACCGGACAGGCACAGATACGCAGTATTTT.

The CDR3 DNA is TGCGCCAGCAGCCGCAATCCCGGGCCCCAGCCCTACGAGCAGTACTTC. It specifies CASSRNPGPQPYEQYF. The J gene is TRBJ2-7, the V gene TRBV4-3; D gene unclear. Germline V lookup: CDR1 LGHNA, CDR2 YSLEER. The CDR3 totals 16 residues. Trimming took 4 bases from V and 2 from J, leaving 18 bases between them.

This clone was found a few times. This sequence joins TRBV10-3 and TRBJ2-7; D may be TRBD1 (6 bases). CDR3 length: 15 amino acids. V gave up 3 bases and J gave up 2 bases, with 14 bases separating them. The V gene's germline CDR1 is ENHRY and CDR2 SYGVKD. The CDR3 DNA sequence: TGTGCCATCAGTGACTGGGACAAAACCACCTACGAGCAGTACTTC. The encoded protein is CAISDWDKTTYEQYF.

The chain joins TRBV2 to TRBJ2-7; D is unclear. The CDR3 loop spans 13 amino acids. V lost 9 bases to trimming and J lost 2 bases, with 14 bases between them. CDR1 is SNHLY and CDR2 is FYNNEI in the germline V gene. The CDR3 DNA sequence: TGTGCCAGTTCCGCTGACGGTACCTACGAGCAGTACTTC. Translating gives CASSADGTYEQYF.

CDR3 DNA: TGTGCCAGCAGCTGGACAGTTGGAGATACGCAGTATTTT. Translating it yields CASSWTVGDTQYF. The V and J genes are TRBV7-3 and TRBJ2-3, with D possibly matching TRBD1 (6 bases). The CDR3 spans 13 residues. Deletions cut 4 bases from V and 5 bases from J, with 10 bases between. CDR1 and CDR2 (germline): SGHTA, FQGTGA. Full variable domain (outside the CDR3, taken from reference TRBV7-3 and TRBJ2-3): GAGVSQTPSNKVTEKGKYVELRCDPISGHTALYWYRQSLGQGPEFLIYFQGTGAADDSGLPNDRFFAVRPEGSVSTLKIQRTERGDSAVYLCASSWTVGDTQYFGPGTRLTVL.

The chain couples TRBV7-3 to TRBJ2-3, with a possible D match to TRBD1 (6 bases). This CDR3 is built from 15 residues. Trimming pared 5 bases from V and 2 bases from J, leaving 14 bases between. CDR1 is SGHTA and CDR2 is FQGTGA in the germline V gene. CDR3 residues: CASSDPGHFTDTQYF. In nucleotides, the CDR3 is TGTGCCAGCAGCGATCCGGGACATTTCACAGATACGCAGTATTTT.

This clone was found once. V and J are TRBV5-1 and TRBJ2-5, with no clear D. Germline CDR1 is SGHRS and CDR2 is YFSETQ. V lost 5 bases and J 3 bases, leaving 11 bases between the germline ends. The CDR3 is made up of 13 amino acids. The CDR3 bases are TGCGCCAGCAGAGCCCGACCTGAAGAGACCCAGTACTTC. It encodes CASRARPEETQYF.

The chain is built from TRBV30 and TRBJ2-7; D assignment may be TRBD1 or TRBD2 (5 bases each). Trimming left V 1 base short and J 2 bases short, with 12 bases between. This CDR3 has 14 residues. Germline CDR1 and CDR2: GTSNPN and SVGIG (reference sequence). The CDR3 here is CAWSAGTDPYEQYF. The CDR3 DNA reads as TGTGCCTGGAGTGCCGGGACGGATCCCTACGAGCAGTACTTC.

The CDR3 spells CASSSLGVEEQFF. In nucleotides, the CDR3 is TGTGCCAGCAGTTCACTAGGGGTGGAGGAGCAGTTCTTC. The rearrangement uses TRBV28 and TRBJ2-1; D might be TRBD1 or TRBD2, each matching 5 bases. The CDR3 is made up of 13 amino acids. Trimming shortened V by 4 bases and J by 10 bases, and 14 bases separated the two germline ends. Germline lookup yields CDR1 MDHEN and CDR2 SYDVKM.

This chain joins TRBV18 and TRBJ2-4, with 9 positions matching TRBD1. CDR3 length: 16 residues. V lost 3 bases and J lost 2; bases outside the gene matches: 5. Germline V CDR1 and CDR2: KGHSH, LQKENI. CDR3 loop: CASSPGDRVTKNIQYF. The CDR3, as DNA: TGTGCCAGCTCACCGGGGGACAGGGTAACCAAAAACATTCAGTACTTC.

The V gene is TRBV29-1, the J gene TRBJ2-3; D is perhaps TRBD1 or TRBD2 (5 bases each). V lost 5 bases and J lost 6, with 21 bases in between. The CDR3 length is 15 residues. Germline CDR1 SQVTM, CDR2 ANQGSEA. Here the CDR3 DNA reads TGCAGCGTTTGCCATACGGGGCGACCGGAGGATACGCAGTATTTT. Protein product: CSVCHTGRPEDTQYF.

This chain joins TRBV5-1 and TRBJ1-1; D may be TRBD1 (5 bases). This CDR3 spans 12 amino acids. CDR1 is SGHRS, CDR2 YFSETQ, per germline. V was trimmed by 4 bases and J by 10 bases, leaving 14 bases between them. The CDR3 DNA sequence: TGCGCCAGCAGCACCCAACAGGAAGGAGCTTTCTTT. Its protein is CASSTQQEGAFF. Drawing the rest from reference TRBV5-1 and TRBJ1-1, the complete variable domain is KAGVTQTPRYLIKTRGQQVTLSCSPISGHRSVSWYQQTPGQGLQFLFEYFSETQRNKGNFPGRFSGRQFSNSRSEMNVSTLELGDSALYLCASSTQQEGAFFGQGTRLTVV.

In this sample, this clone turned up a few times. The genes are TRBV2 and TRBJ1-4, with D perhaps matching TRBD1 (6 bases). Trimming stripped 4 bases from V and 10 bases from J, with 10 bases between. Per the germline V gene, CDR1 is SNHLY and CDR2 is FYNNEI. The CDR3 covers 12 residues. DNA for the CDR3: TGTGCCAGCAGTGTGACAGGAGGAAAACTGTTTTTT. Amino acids: CASSVTGGKLFF.